The TCR beta chain described here comes from a study of blood T cell repertoires in COVID-19. Across the study: Sample material is recorded as cDNA or gDNA derived from T cells, B-cell-depleted T cells, or PBMCs.

TCRdb's copy holds only in-frame clones and misses some; the assay was immunoSEQ multiplex PCR. The sample carries about 100,000 clones, about 87% recorded once. The ends were cut back, 4 bases at V and 8 bases at J, with 15 bases in the middle. CDR1 is WSHSY, CDR2 SAAADI, per germline. The CDR3 is 14 amino acids. The genes are TRBV10-2 and TRBJ2-1; D remains ambiguous. This TCR came from a man aged 50 to 60 with acute or convalescent COVID-19. The sample consisted of peripheral blood. CDR3 sequence reads: CASSVVNVADEQFF. In DNA form, the CDR3 reads TGCGCCAGCAGTGTGGTTAACGTCGCGGATGAGCAGTTCTTC.